The T cell receptor beta chain under discussion was sequenced for a study of cytomegalovirus exposure and HLA in healthy donors. Study observations and caveats: The authors later found TCR association rates varying by HLA locus, with DRB1 most and HLA-C fewest. Diagnosis of cytomegalovirus status made by the classifier reportedly showed high specificity and sensitivity.

The records omit this donor's CMV serostatus. Remarks on this clone: Its antigen is currently unknown.

This PCR relied on a set of 60 Vbeta primers and 13 Jbeta primers. Repertoires were generated with immunoSEQ multiplex PCR, while TCRdb's copy carries only in-frame clones and drops some. The sample has about 150,000 clones; around 75% are singletons. The source is a human donor in good health. Sequencing was performed on PBMCs.

CDR3 nucleotides: TGTGCCAGCAGCTTGGGGTCCCAGTGGGGAAACACCATATATTTT. Translating gives CASSLGSQWGNTIYF. The chain carries TRBV5-6 and TRBJ1-3; unclear D gene. Trimming stripped 0 bases from V and 4 bases from J, with 11 bases between. CDR3 length equals 15 residues. Germline CDR1 is SGHDT and CDR2 is YYEEEE.